This TCR beta chain was sequenced in a study of blood T cell repertoires in COVID-19. About the research overall: T cells, B-cell-depleted T cells, or PBMCs provided the cDNA or gDNA that served as material.

Profiling relied on immunoSEQ multiplex PCR, and the TCRdb table lists in-frame clones only, not all of them. The data hold 360,000 or so clones, with roughly 80% observed a single time. Cohorts were assigned according to the clinical history that participants reported. The sample was PBMCs or T cells enriched from blood (not recorded which). This clonotype was obtained from a woman aged 50 to 60 who had recovered from COVID-19.

The CDR3 region is CASSLFGEKLFF. CDR3 sequence (DNA): TGTGCCAGCAGCTTATTCGGGGAAAAACTGTTTTTT. This sequence joins TRBV7-2 and TRBJ1-4; D remains unclear. CDR3 length equals 12 residues. CDR1 is SGHTA, CDR2 FQGNSA, per germline. Trimming stripped 2 bases from V and 8 bases from J, with 6 bases between.